This T cell receptor (beta chain) was captured in a study of CD8+CD57+ T cells in acquired aplastic anemia. About the study: Sorted CD4+ and CD8+ cells yielded DNA averaging about 3.2 ug.

Whole-study findings and limits: Between patients and controls, twenty-nine CD8+ CDR3 sequences were found in common.

Genomic DNA templated the TCR beta VDJ and CDR3 profiling. One entry per CDR3 protein results from TCRdb running MiXCR on the reads. The sample includes over 150,000 distinct CDR3 sequences, about 44% of them seen just once. V dropped 6 bases and J dropped 1 base, with 8 bases sitting between them. Germline lookup yields CDR1 SQVTM and CDR2 ANQGSEA. The CDR3 runs 12 residues. By flow cytometry, patients selected for sequencing had shown an expansion of CD8+CD57+ cells. Note on this clonotype: Its antigen is as yet unknown.

The chain has TRBV29-1 and TRBJ2-3, with D perhaps TRBD2 (5 bases). The sequence came from a human donor with aplastic anemia. Material: sorted CD4+, CD8+, or CD8+CD57+ T cells (not recorded which) from PBMCs. CDR3 nucleotides: TGCAGCGTGGAGGCGGGCACAGATACGCAGTATTTT. This encodes CSVEAGTDTQYF.